This entry is about one T cell receptor beta chain. What it recognizes is unknown. PCR used 60 Vbeta primers and 13 Jbeta primers. Sequencing was performed with immunoSEQ multiplex PCR; in TCRdb, only in-frame clones are kept and a portion is missing. The sample has about 120,000 clones, approximately 80% seen once. This CDR3 comprises 15 residues. V lost 1 base and J 8 bases, leaving 15 bases between the germline ends. The germline CDR1 and CDR2 sequences are SGHVS and FNYEAQ. The data belong to a study of cytomegalovirus exposure and HLA in healthy donors. Study-wide background: Among roughly 190 million T cells, an earlier analysis found about 110 million unique TCR beta sequences. General study results and limits: Earlier analysis looked at TCR beta V segments, and most were productive about 87% or about 30% of the time.

This chain links TRBV7-6 with TRBJ2-1; maybe TRBD2 (7 bases). The clonotype originates from a man aged 40-55 years in good health and CMV-seronegative. The specimen was PBMCs. The chain's CDR3 is CASSLGTGRVDEQFF. The CDR3 coding sequence is TGTGCCAGCAGCTTAGGTACAGGGAGGGTTGATGAGCAGTTCTTC.